The 24 T cell receptor beta chains given below trace back to one sample, sequenced in a study of shared clonotypes between healthy human individuals. TCRdb's copy holds only in-frame clones and misses some; the assay was immunoSEQ multiplex PCR. This table holds more than 1.2 million clones, less than 99% found once. The material sequenced was naive CD4+ T cells sorted from blood. As to subset: CD45RA+ positively selected. The source is a young man in good health.

V usage is TRBV18 and J usage is TRBJ1-1, with D perhaps matching TRBD1 (5 bases). Germline V CDR1 and CDR2: KGHSH, LQKENI. CDR3 length: 14 amino acids. V was cut by 5 bases and J by 4 bases, with 14 bases left in between. The CDR3 is CASSSLTGSTEAFF. Here the CDR3 DNA reads TGTGCCAGCTCATCACTCACAGGTTCCACTGAAGCTTTCTTT.

The V call is TRBV28, the J call TRBJ1-3; D may be TRBD1 (5 bases). Germline CDR1 and CDR2: MDHEN and SYDVKM. The CDR3 has 14 residues. V was shortened by 6 bases and J by 3 bases, with 12 bases between the two germline ends. CDR3 in DNA: TGTGCCAGCAGCCGGGGGACCGTTGGAAACACCATATATTTT. This encodes CASSRGTVGNTIYF.

The chain recombines TRBV29-1 with TRBJ1-4; the D gene is possibly TRBD1 (6 bases). This CDR3 is built from 16 residues. Germline V gene lookup returns CDR1 SQVTM and CDR2 ANQGSEA. Deletions cut 3 bases from V and 4 bases from J, with 18 bases between. The CDR3 protein is CSVEGGDTCFNEKLFF. The CDR3 DNA reads TGCAGCGTTGAGGGTGGGGACACCTGTTTTAATGAAAAACTGTTTTTT. Supplemented by reference TRBV29-1 and TRBJ1-4, the full variable domain reads SAVISQKPSRDICQRGTSLTIQCQVDSQVTMMFWYRQQPGQSLTLIATANQGSEATYESGFVIDKFPISRPNLTFSTLTVSNMSPEDSSIYLCSVEGGDTCFNEKLFFGSGTQLSVL.

V is TRBV7-9 and J is TRBJ2-1; D remains unclear. Trimming removed 3 bases at V and 0 bases at J, with 9 bases between. Germline V gene sequence: CDR1 SEHNR, CDR2 FQNEAQ (reference sequence). The CDR3 is 15 amino acids. The CDR3 loop reads CASSLSRISYNEQFF. In DNA, the CDR3 is TGTGCCAGCAGCTTGAGCAGAATCTCCTACAATGAGCAGTTCTTC.

This chain joins TRBV9 and TRBJ2-6, with D possibly TRBD2 on 5 matching bases. The germline gives CDR1 SGDLS, CDR2 YYNGEE. The V and J ends lost 2 bases and 0 bases respectively, with 6 bases between them. This CDR3 is 15 amino acids long. The CDR3 nucleotides are TGTGCCAGCAGCGTTACTAGCTCTGGGGCCAACGTCCTGACTTTC. It translates to CASSVTSSGANVLTF.

The chain combines TRBV7-9 with TRBJ2-2, with D possibly matching TRBD2 (6 bases). Trimming shortened V by 6 bases and J by 5 bases, and 10 bases separated the two germline ends. Germline assignment: CDR1 SEHNR and CDR2 FQNEAQ (reference sequence). The CDR3 has 13 residues. The chain's CDR3 is CASRGGPTGELFF. DNA for the CDR3: TGTGCCAGCAGAGGAGGGCCTACCGGGGAGCTGTTTTTT.

The rearrangement links TRBV7-2 to TRBJ2-1, with TRBD2 matching over 9 bases. The V segment lost 3 bases and the J segment 6 bases; nucleotides outside the gene matches: 18. CDR1 and CDR2 (germline): SGHTA, FQGNSA. This CDR3 comprises 19 residues. The CDR3 DNA follows: TGTGCCAGCAGCTTCCTTATCATCAGTAGCGGGAGCGTCGGCAATGAGCAGTTCTTC. Amino acids: CASSFLIISSGSVGNEQFF.

V and J are TRBV10-2 and TRBJ1-5; TRBD1 matches 7 bases. The CDR3 has 17 residues. CDR1 and CDR2 (germline): WSHSY, SAAADI. J was trimmed by 0 bases and V by 2 bases; bases with no gene match: 7. CDR3 DNA: TGCGCCAGCAGTGAGCTAACAGGGGTCTATAGCAATCAGCCCCAGCATTTT. Amino acids: CASSELTGVYSNQPQHF.

The chain uses TRBV19 and TRBJ2-5; tentative D call: TRBD1 (7 bases). CDR1 LNHDA and CDR2 SQIVND come from the germline V gene (reference sequence). CDR3 length: 17 amino acids. V was shortened by 0 bases and J by 4 bases, with 18 bases between the two germline ends. CDR3: CASSIEVRRGHVETQYF. In DNA, the CDR3 is TGTGCCAGTAGTATAGAGGTGCGGAGGGGGCACGTAGAGACCCAGTACTTC. The full variable domain, its missing parts supplied by reference TRBV19 and TRBJ2-5, is DGGITQSPKYLFRKEGQNVTLSCEQNLNHDAMYWYRQDPGQGLRLIYYSQIVNDFQKGDIAEGYSVSREKKESFPLTVTSAQKNPTAFYLCASSIEVRRGHVETQYFGPGTRLLVL.

The J gene is TRBJ2-2, the V gene TRBV5-4; 13 positions agree with TRBD2. The CDR3 loop spans 16 amino acids. V lost 3 bases to trimming and J lost 8 bases; unmatched junction nucleotides: 7. The germline V gene has CDR1 SGHNT and CDR2 YYREEE (reference sequence). CDR3 sequence reads: CASSSGTSGKRGELFF. CDR3 bases: TGTGCCAGCAGCTCGGGGACTAGCGGGAAAAGGGGGGAGCTGTTTTTT.

Written as DNA, the CDR3 is TGCGCCAGCAGCACGGGTGGCACAGGCCGTGAAGCTTTCTTT. Encoded protein: CASSTGGTGREAFF. The chain joins TRBV5-1 to TRBJ1-1, with D possibly TRBD1 on 5 matching bases. Per the germline V gene, CDR1 is SGHRS and CDR2 is YFSETQ. The V and J ends lost 4 bases and 7 bases respectively, with 17 bases between them. The CDR3 runs 14 residues.

A remark on this clone: Other nucleotide sequences from this sample produce the same CDR3. The chain has TRBV28 and TRBJ2-2; TRBD1 aligns across 7 bases. This CDR3 region has 15 residues. In germline, CDR1 is MDHEN, CDR2 SYDVKM. With 5 bases clipped from V and 0 bases from J, the junction kept 3 bases outside the gene matches. This chain's CDR3 is CASSPGTANTGELFF. The CDR3 DNA is TGTGCCAGCAGTCCCGGGACAGCGAACACCGGGGAGCTGTTTTTT.

The chain combines TRBV7-9 with TRBJ1-2; D is uncertain. The CDR3 runs to 14 residues. The V gene lost 0 bases and the J gene lost 3 bases, with 8 bases spanning the gap. Germline V gene sequence: CDR1 SEHNR, CDR2 FQNEAQ (reference sequence). The CDR3 nucleotides are TGTGCCAGCAGCTTAGCCCACAGTCACTATGGCTACACCTTC. Amino acids: CASSLAHSHYGYTF.

Here the CDR3 reads CASTRQMNEKLFF. In DNA, the CDR3 is TGTGCCAGTACGAGACAGATGAATGAAAAACTGTTTTTT. V gene TRBV19 combines with J gene TRBJ1-4; the D gene is possibly TRBD1 (5 bases). V was cut by 7 bases and J by 5 bases, with 11 bases left in between. CDR1 and CDR2 (germline): LNHDA, SQIVND (reference sequence). This CDR3 has 13 residues. Looking up the rest from reference TRBV19 and TRBJ1-4 gives the full variable domain: DGGITQSPKYLFRKEGQNVTLSCEQNLNHDAMYWYRQDPGQGLRLIYYSQIVNDFQKGDIAEGYSVSREKKESFPLTVTSAQKNPTAFYLCASTRQMNEKLFFGSGTQLSVL.

The chain carries TRBV10-2 and TRBJ2-7, with TRBD2 as a possible D gene (5 bases). V was cut by 6 bases and J by 4 bases, with 16 bases left in between. This CDR3 has 14 amino acids. Germline-derived CDR1 and CDR2 are WSHSY and SAAADI. The chain's CDR3 is CASSGLWQKYEQYF. For the CDR3, the DNA is TGCGCCAGCAGCGGACTGTGGCAGAAATACGAGCAGTACTTC.

The J gene is TRBJ2-7, the V gene TRBV7-2; unclear D gene. This CDR3 is 12 amino acids long. The germline gives CDR1 SGHTA, CDR2 FQGNSA. The V gene lost 5 bases and the J gene lost 3 bases, with 8 bases spanning the gap. The CDR3 region is CASSPYGYEQYF. As DNA, the CDR3 is TGTGCCAGCAGCCCCTACGGCTACGAGCAGTACTTC.

The chain joins TRBV7-9 to TRBJ2-3; D is ambiguous. Germline V gene data show CDR1 as SEHNR and CDR2 as FQNEAQ (reference sequence). V was pared by 5 bases and J by 4 bases, with 13 bases between. CDR3 length: 14 amino acids. CDR3: CASSPLRTADTQYF. The CDR3 DNA is TGTGCCAGCAGCCCGCTCCGGACGGCAGATACGCAGTATTTT.

V gene TRBV2 combines with J gene TRBJ2-5, with D unresolved. The CDR3 contains 15 residues. Germline assignment: CDR1 SNHLY and CDR2 FYNNEI. Trimming removed 2 bases at V and 2 bases at J, with 12 bases between. Here the CDR3 DNA reads TGTGCCAGCAGTGAATTAAGGCAACGGCAAGAGACCCAGTACTTC. It yields the protein CASSELRQRQETQYF.

The chain joins TRBV7-9 to TRBJ1-2; no definite D call. The CDR3 extends over 13 amino acids. The germline gives CDR1 SEHNR, CDR2 FQNEAQ (reference sequence). Trimming stripped 1 base from V and 8 bases from J, with 11 bases between. CDR3 loop: CASSLDGWRGYTF. The DNA for the CDR3 is TGTGCCAGCAGCTTAGACGGATGGCGGGGCTACACCTTC.

The chain has TRBV23-1 and TRBJ1-1; D gene ambiguous. TRBV23-1 is an ORF; its function is uncertain. The V gene lost 3 bases and the J gene lost 3 bases, with 8 bases spanning the gap. The CDR3 runs 13 residues. CDR3: CASSQNGYTEAFF. The CDR3 DNA follows: TGCGCCAGCAGTCAGAACGGGTACACTGAAGCTTTCTTT.

This chain uses TRBV2 with TRBJ2-2; D unresolved. Per the germline V gene, CDR1 is SNHLY and CDR2 is FYNNEI. The CDR3 loop spans 13 amino acids. V shed 0 bases and J shed 9 bases, with 8 bases lying between them. CDR3 in DNA: TGTGCCAGCAGTGAAGCGCTTGGCAGGGAGCTGTTTTTT. It yields the protein CASSEALGRELFF. Based on the CDR3 plus reference TRBV2 and TRBJ2-2, the full variable domain is EPEVTQTPSHQVTQMGQEVILRCVPISNHLYFYWYRQILGQKVEFLVSFYNNEISEKSEIFDDQFSVERPDGSNFTLKIRSTKLEDSAMYFCASSEALGRELFFGEGSRLTVL.

The chain joins TRBV18 to TRBJ1-5; weak D call: TRBD1 (6 bases). This CDR3 contains 15 residues. Trimming took 6 bases from V and 4 from J, leaving 16 bases between them. The germline CDR1 and CDR2 sequences are KGHSH and LQKENI. The CDR3 coding sequence is TGTGCCAGCTCCCCCGTGGGAGGGGGAAATCAGCCCCAGCATTTT. This sequence encodes CASSPVGGGNQPQHF. Drawing the rest from reference TRBV18 and TRBJ1-5, the complete variable domain is NAGVMQNPRHLVRRRGQEARLRCSPMKGHSHVYWYRQLPEEGLKFMVYLQKENIIDESGMPKERFSAEFPKEGPSILRIQQVVRGDSAAYFCASSPVGGGNQPQHFGDGTRLSIL.

The V gene is TRBV11-2, the J gene TRBJ2-7; 7 bases are shared with TRBD1. Germline loops: CDR1 SGHAT, CDR2 FQNNGV. This CDR3 has 16 amino acids. V gave up 5 bases and J gave up 2 bases; unmatched junction bases: 12. The CDR3 loop is CASSPKLQGLPYEQYF. For the CDR3, the DNA is TGTGCCAGCAGCCCCAAATTACAGGGGTTACCCTACGAGCAGTACTTC.

This chain links TRBV11-2 with TRBJ2-3, with a possible D match to TRBD2 (6 bases). Trimming removed 3 bases from V and 0 bases from J, with 13 bases in between. This CDR3 is 16 amino acids long. Germline-derived CDR1 and CDR2 are SGHAT and FQNNGV. The CDR3 here is CASSFGEVSSTDTQYF. The CDR3 nucleotides are TGTGCCAGCAGCTTCGGGGAGGTCTCTAGCACAGATACGCAGTATTTT.